The 11 T cell receptor beta chains below all came from one sample that was sequenced in a study of blood T cell repertoires in COVID-19. Some clones are missing from TCRdb's copy, which holds only in-frame ones; the method was immunoSEQ multiplex PCR. Of under 250,000 clones listed, 70% to 90% are singletons. Material for sequencing was peripheral blood. Source of these receptors: an elderly man with acute or convalescent COVID-19.

The chain combines TRBV23-1 with TRBJ2-3, with TRBD1 matching 10 bases. TRBV23-1 is an ORF, and what it does is uncertain. V dropped 8 bases and J dropped 0; count of bases not matched to a gene: 26. The CDR3 is 22 residues long. The CDR3 DNA reads TGCGCCAGCGACACTAAGTGGAGTAGGACAGGGGGTGTAACCGATAGCACAGATACGCAGTATTTT. Protein sequence: CASDTKWSRTGGVTDSTDTQYF.

The chain recombines TRBV5-4 with TRBJ1-2; 10 bases align to TRBD1. Losses at the gene ends were 4 bases for V and 7 bases for J; bases not matched to a gene: 13. Germline V lookup: CDR1 SGHNT, CDR2 YYREEE (reference sequence). CDR3 length: 16 residues. The CDR3 DNA sequence: TGTGCCAGCAGCCCAATGACCGGGACAGGGGTGGGTGGCTACACCTTC. Protein: CASSPMTGTGVGGYTF.

In its sample, this clone was seen once. This rearrangement joins TRBV27 to TRBJ1-3; TRBD1 is a possible D gene (6 bases). CDR3 length: 15 amino acids. Germline V gives CDR1 MNHEY, CDR2 SMNVEV (reference sequence). V shed 6 bases and J shed 3 bases, with 15 bases lying between them. In DNA form, the CDR3 reads TGTGCCAGCAGCCGGACAGTCGAGAGTGGAAACACCATATATTTT. Translated: CASSRTVESGNTIYF.

This chain uses TRBV28 with TRBJ1-3; D possibly corresponds to TRBD1 (6 bases). The CDR3 is 16 amino acids. Per the germline V gene, CDR1 is MDHEN and CDR2 is SYDVKM. With 4 bases removed from V and 4 bases from J, the gap between germline ends came to 17 bases. Here the CDR3 DNA reads TGTGCCAGCAGTTGGGCGGGGGCAGGGACCGGAAACACCATATATTTT. This codes for CASSWAGAGTGNTIYF.

V gene TRBV18 combines with J gene TRBJ1-2, with D maybe TRBD1 (6 bases). CDR3 length equals 13 residues. The V end was cut by 5 bases, the J end by 2 bases, with 9 bases between. Germline V gene sequence: CDR1 KGHSH, CDR2 LQKENI. The CDR3 DNA follows: TGTGCCAGCTCAGAGGACAGCAACTATGGCTACACCTTC. Translating it yields CASSEDSNYGYTF.

The chain recombines TRBV28 with TRBJ2-5, with 10 bases aligning to TRBD2. Germline CDR1 reads MDHEN; CDR2 reads SYDVKM. After removal of 2 bases from V and 5 bases from J, the junction contained 8 bases not matched to a gene. This CDR3 has 16 residues. The DNA for the CDR3 is TGTGCCAGCAGTTTAAGGGGTAGCGGGAGGAAGGAGACCCAGTACTTC. Translating it yields CASSLRGSGRKETQYF.

This clone appeared many times. The genes are TRBV27 and TRBJ1-2; 10 bases line up with TRBD1. This CDR3 has 15 amino acids. J lost 6 bases, V lost 3 bases, and 7 bases had no gene match. Germline V gives CDR1 MNHEY, CDR2 SMNVEV (reference sequence). In DNA form, the CDR3 reads TGTGCCAGCAGTTTCCGACAGGGGGCGTTGCATGGCTACACCTTC. Translated: CASSFRQGALHGYTF.

Regarding this clone: Other nucleotide sequences in the sample specify the same CDR3. The chain has TRBV7-2 and TRBJ1-6, with D perhaps TRBD1 (6 bases). CDR1 and CDR2 from the germline V gene are SGHTA and FQGNSA. The CDR3 has 15 amino acids. Trimming stripped 3 bases from V and 7 bases from J, with 13 bases between. For the CDR3, the DNA is TGTGCCAGCAGCTTGGGCGGGGGCACGAATTCACCCCTCCACTTT. Encoded protein: CASSLGGGTNSPLHF.

This chain connects TRBV13 to TRBJ1-6; 9 nucleotides agree with TRBD1. Germline CDR1 is PRHDT and CDR2 is FYEKMQ (reference sequence). V trimming: 6 bases; J trimming: 0 bases; junction bases outside the gene matches: 3. This CDR3 is built from 16 residues. This chain's CDR3 is CASRDRGSSYNSPLHF. The CDR3 DNA is TGTGCCAGCAGAGACAGGGGGAGCTCCTATAATTCACCCCTCCACTTT.

This sequence joins TRBV4-3 and TRBJ1-1, with 7 bases fitting TRBD1. Trimming cost V 6 bases and J 7 bases; bases outside gene matches: 20. Germline CDR1 and CDR2: LGHNA and YSLEER. The CDR3 loop spans 17 amino acids. CDR3 sequence reads: CASRLGGFKATLGEAFF. DNA for the CDR3: TGCGCCAGCAGATTAGGGGGCTTCAAGGCGACACTTGGTGAAGCTTTCTTT.

This chain connects TRBV19 to TRBJ2-7; 8 bases agree with TRBD1. The length of the CDR3 is 14 residues. Germline V lookup: CDR1 LNHDA, CDR2 SQIVND (reference sequence). Unmatched junction bases numbered 8, after V lost 6 bases and J lost 4 bases. The CDR3, as DNA: TGTGCCAGTAGCGGGAACAGGGGGATATACGAGCAGTACTTC. It yields the protein CASSGNRGIYEQYF.